This TCR beta chain is from a study of blood T cell repertoires in COVID-19. Study at large: The study drew acute and convalescent COVID-19 samples from the United States, Italy and Spain. From T cells, B-cell-depleted T cells, or PBMCs came the material, which was cDNA or gDNA.

This CDR3 region has 17 residues. Germline V gene sequence: CDR1 LGHDT, CDR2 YNNKEL (reference sequence). V was pared by 0 bases and J by 0 bases, with 12 bases between. Original processing notes: By means of reference gene primer amplification, nucleated cell counts were estimated. Produced via immunoSEQ multiplex PCR; TCRdb's table is partial and in-frame only. That table is the source of V, J and clone size, and D and trimming were worked out from the DNA. This sample yields a few hundred thousand clones, of which roughly 77% are seen a single time; about 1.2% belongs to the top ten. Specimen: peripheral blood. This clonotype was sampled from a human donor with acute or convalescent COVID-19. The donor label of this sample is uncertain. The genes are TRBV3-1 (or the pseudogene TRBV3-2) and TRBJ2-1; weak D call: TRBD1 (5 bases). The DNA for the CDR3 is TGTGCCAGCAGCCAAGAGGGGCGGTTTAGCTCCTACAATGAGCAGTTCTTC. It yields the protein CASSQEGRFSSYNEQFF.